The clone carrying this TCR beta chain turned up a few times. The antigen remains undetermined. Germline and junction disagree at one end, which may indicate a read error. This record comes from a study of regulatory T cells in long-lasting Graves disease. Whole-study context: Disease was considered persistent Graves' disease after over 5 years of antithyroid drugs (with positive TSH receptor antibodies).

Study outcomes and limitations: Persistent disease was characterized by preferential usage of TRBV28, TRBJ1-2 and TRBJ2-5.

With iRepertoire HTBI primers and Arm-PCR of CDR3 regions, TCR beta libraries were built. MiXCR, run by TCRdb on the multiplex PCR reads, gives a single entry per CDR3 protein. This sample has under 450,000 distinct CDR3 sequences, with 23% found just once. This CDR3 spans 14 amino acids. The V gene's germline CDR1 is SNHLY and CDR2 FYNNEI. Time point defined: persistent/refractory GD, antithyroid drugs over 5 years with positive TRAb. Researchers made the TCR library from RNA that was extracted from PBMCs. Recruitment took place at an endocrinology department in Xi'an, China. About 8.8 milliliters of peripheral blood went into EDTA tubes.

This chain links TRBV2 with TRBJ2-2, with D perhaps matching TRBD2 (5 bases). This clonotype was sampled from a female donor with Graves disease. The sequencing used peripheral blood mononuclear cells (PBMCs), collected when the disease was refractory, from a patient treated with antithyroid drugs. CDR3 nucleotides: TGTGCCAGCAGTCCGGGTCTCGTCGCCGGGGAGCTGTCTTTT. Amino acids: CASSPGLVAGELSF.